Below, 32 T cell receptor beta chains from the same sample are listed, as sequenced in a study of T cell repertoires in cytomegalovirus infection (dated by TCRdb to the late 2010s). Sequencer: Illumina HiSeq 1500. TCRdb applied fastp at Q25 and MiXCR to the public reads, then kept only in-frame beta chains. Rows merge per CDR3 protein into single entries with the most common DNA and genes. Across this sample there are more than 350,000 distinct CDR3 sequences, with approximately 31% seen only once. Of the sample, roughly 13% is held by the ten largest clones. The material sequenced was PBMCs. Every receptor here comes from a human donor in good health (CMV status not recorded). Some clones in this sample may be carry-over from other donors' samples.

Concerning this clonotype: This may be a read error, as it is one base from a much larger clone. CDR3 in amino acids: CASSLGGSAGLRPYAQYF. DNA for the CDR3: TGTGCCAGCAGCTTAGGGGGTTCCGCGGGACTCCGACCCTACGCGCAGTACTTC. The rearrangement uses TRBV7-2 and TRBJ2-7; tentative D call: TRBD2 (6 bases). The CDR3 has 18 residues. From germline, CDR1 is SGHTA and CDR2 FQGNSA.

Regarding this clonotype: One end of the junction varies from germline; a read error may be responsible. The chain couples TRBV5-1 to TRBJ2-2, with TRBD2 identical over 8 bases. Germline V CDR1 and CDR2: SGHRS, YFSETQ. The length of the CDR3 is 15 residues. CDR3 sequence reads: CASSPGLEVAGKLFF. As DNA, the CDR3 is TGCGCCAGCAGCCCGGGACTAGAGGTTGCCGGGAAGCTGTTTTTT. The full variable domain, its missing parts supplied by reference TRBV5-1 and TRBJ2-2, is KAGVTQTPRYLIKTRGQQVTLSCSPISGHRSVSWYQQTPGQGLQFLFEYFSETQRNKGNFPGRFSGRQFSNSRSEMNVSTLELGDSALYLCASSPGLEVAGKLFFGEGSRLTVL.

In its sample, this clonotype was seen many times. J is TRBJ2-1 and V is TRBV7-8; perhaps TRBD1 as D (6 bases). V dropped 0 bases and J dropped 6 bases, with 12 bases sitting between them. This CDR3 comprises 15 residues. The germline V gene has CDR1 SGHVS and CDR2 FQNEAQ. The CDR3 nucleotides read TGTGCCAGCAGCTTAGCGTGGGCAGGGGTCAATGAGCAGTTCTTC. This encodes CASSLAWAGVNEQFF.

This clonotype appeared many times. The chain joins TRBV11-2 to TRBJ1-1; no firm D call. The CDR3 contains 11 residues. The germline CDR1 and CDR2 sequences are SGHAT and FQNNGV. The V end lost 5 bases, the J end lost 5 bases, and 6 bases lay between the germline ends. CDR3: CASSGFTEAFF. The CDR3 nucleotides are TGTGCCAGCAGCGGTTTTACTGAAGCTTTCTTT.

The rearrangement uses TRBV7-2 and TRBJ2-7, with D maybe TRBD2 (5 bases). CDR1 and CDR2 (germline): SGHTA, FQGNSA. The V and J ends lost 5 bases and 3 bases respectively, with 20 bases between them. The CDR3 has 16 amino acids. In nucleotides, the CDR3 is TGTGCCAGCAGCACGTTTACGAGGGTACAACGCTACGAGCAGTACTTC. Its translation is CASSTFTRVQRYEQYF. Filled out from reference TRBV7-2 and TRBJ2-7, the complete variable domain reads GAGVSQSPSNKVTEKGKDVELRCDPISGHTALYWYRQSLGQGLEFLIYFQGNSAPDKSGLPSDRFSAERTGGSVSTLTIQRTQQEDSAVYLCASSTFTRVQRYEQYFGPGTRLTVT.

This clonotype was detected a few times. V is TRBV27 and J is TRBJ2-3; TRBD2 matches at 7 bases. V gave up 3 bases and J gave up 4 bases; unmatched junction bases: 1. There are 13 residues in the CDR3. In germline, CDR1 is MNHEY, CDR2 SMNVEV (reference sequence). The CDR3 nucleotides read TGTGCCAGCAGTTTTGGGAGGGCAGATACGCAGTATTTT. Residues: CASSFGRADTQYF.

The CDR3 loop is CSARDRRTGGMNTGELFF. The CDR3 coding sequence is TGCAGTGCTAGAGATCGAAGGACAGGGGGTATGAACACCGGGGAGCTGTTTTTT. The V gene is TRBV20-1, the J gene TRBJ2-2, with TRBD1 matching 10 bases. The CDR3 is 18 amino acids. V shed 0 bases, J shed 1 base, and the junction held 8 bases outside the gene matches. Germline V gene data show CDR1 as DFQATT and CDR2 as SNEGSKA (reference sequence).

The chain has TRBV28 and TRBJ1-5; TRBD1 agrees at 8 bases. Germline CDR1 is MDHEN and CDR2 is SYDVKM. Trimming cost V 8 bases and J 3 bases; bases outside gene matches: 9. The CDR3 is 15 amino acids. CDR3 residues: CASGHRTGTNQPQHF. The CDR3 nucleotides read TGTGCCAGCGGTCACCGGACAGGGACCAATCAGCCCCAGCATTTT.

For this clonotype: This may be a read error, as it is one base from a much larger clone. The V call is TRBV7-8, the J call TRBJ2-2, with a tentative D call TRBD1 (6 bases). Trimming pared 7 bases from V and 5 bases from J, leaving 14 bases between. This CDR3 has 14 residues. Per germline, CDR1 SGHVS and CDR2 FQNEAQ. The CDR3 DNA reads as TGTGCCAGCAACCAACGGCAGGGGACCGGGGAGCTGTTTTTT. This encodes CASNQRQGTGELFF. Full variable domain (outside the CDR3, taken from reference TRBV7-8 and TRBJ2-2): GAGVSQSPRYKVAKRGQDVALRCDPISGHVSLFWYQQALGQGPEFLTYFQNEAQLDKSGLPSDRFFAERPEGSVSTLKIQRTQQEDSAVYLCASNQRQGTGELFFGEGSRLTVL.

In its sample, this clonotype was seen many times. V gene TRBV7-8 combines with J gene TRBJ2-5; TRBD1 agrees at 7 bases. Germline CDR1 SGHVS, CDR2 FQNEAQ. After removal of 5 bases from V and 4 bases from J, the junction contained 16 bases not matched to a gene. The CDR3 extends over 17 amino acids. CDR3 region: CASSPLVQGRGAETQYF. In nucleotides, the CDR3 is TGTGCCAGCAGCCCGCTGGTACAGGGGAGAGGGGCAGAGACCCAGTACTTC.

This clonotype came up many times. This chain connects TRBV7-2 to TRBJ2-2; 7 nucleotides match TRBD1. The germline V gene has CDR1 SGHTA and CDR2 FQGNSA. The CDR3 runs 14 residues. Trimming removed 7 bases from V and 7 bases from J; junction bases left unmatched: 9. The CDR3 DNA reads as TGTGCCAGCATGGAAGGGGGCCCTGGCGGGGAGCTGTTTTTT. Residues: CASMEGGPGGELFF.

A remark on this clonotype: The CDR3 carries no conserved terminal phenylalanine or tryptophan, so it likely arises from a read error. V gene TRBV30 combines with J gene TRBJ2-4, with D uncertain. V shed 6 bases and J shed 0 bases, with 9 bases lying between them. CDR1 and CDR2 (germline): GTSNPN, SVGIG (reference sequence). This CDR3 comprises 13 residues. Here the CDR3 reads CACGFLAKNIQYL. CDR3 nucleotides: TGTGCCTGCGGTTTCCTAGCCAAAAACATTCAGTACTTA.

The rearrangement joins TRBV28 to TRBJ2-6, with D possibly matching TRBD1 (6 bases). Per germline, CDR1 MDHEN and CDR2 SYDVKM. Trimming stripped 2 bases from V and 0 bases from J, with 14 bases between. This CDR3 comprises 18 residues. The CDR3 coding sequence is TGTGCCAGCAGTTTACTTCCAGGGGCCGTCTCTGGGGCCAACGTCCTGACTTTC. Protein product: CASSLLPGAVSGANVLTF. Based on the CDR3 plus reference TRBV28 and TRBJ2-6, the full variable domain is DVKVTQSSRYLVKRTGEKVFLECVQDMDHENMFWYRQDPGLGLRLIYFSYDVKMKEKGDIPEGYSVSREKKERFSLILESASTNQTSMYLCASSLLPGAVSGANVLTFGAGSRLTVL.

The V call is TRBV19, the J call TRBJ1-1, with a weak D call TRBD1 (5 bases). The V and J ends lost 6 bases and 8 bases respectively, with 13 bases between them. Germline V gives CDR1 LNHDA, CDR2 SQIVND (reference sequence). CDR3 length: 12 amino acids. Here the CDR3 reads CASSGTPGEAFF. The CDR3, as DNA: TGTGCCAGTAGCGGGACCCCGGGGGAAGCTTTCTTT.

This chain connects TRBV14 to TRBJ2-2, with a tentative D call TRBD1 (7 bases). From germline, CDR1 is SGHDN and CDR2 FVKESK. The V end lost 5 bases, the J end lost 1 base, and 20 bases lay between the germline ends. This CDR3 has 18 residues. The chain's CDR3 is CASSDQGGESWNTGELFF. CDR3 nucleotides: TGTGCCAGCAGCGACCAGGGGGGCGAATCTTGGAACACCGGGGAGCTGTTTTTT.

This clonotype was counted many times. This chain connects TRBV7-2 to TRBJ2-3; 13 nucleotides agree with TRBD2. J gave up 2 bases and V 5 bases, and 7 bases lay outside the gene matches. Per the germline V gene, CDR1 is SGHTA and CDR2 is FQGNSA. This CDR3 is 17 amino acids long. The CDR3 region has the DNA TGTGCCAGCAGCCTCGGACTAGCGGGGGCCCACACAGATACGCAGTATTTT. Protein product: CASSLGLAGAHTDTQYF.

This clonotype was seen only a few times. The chain has TRBV7-9 and TRBJ2-7, with D unclear. This CDR3 has 13 amino acids. The V end lost 5 bases, the J end lost 0 bases, and 8 bases lay between the germline ends. Germline CDR1 is SEHNR and CDR2 is FQNEAQ (reference sequence). CDR3 in amino acids: CASSPFSSYEQYF. The CDR3 region has the DNA TGTGCCAGCAGCCCCTTCAGCTCCTACGAGCAGTACTTC.

This clonotype was observed a few times. This chain links TRBV11-2 with TRBJ2-3, with 8 bases matching TRBD2. The V gene end was trimmed by 5 bases and the J gene end by 8 bases; junction bases not matched to a gene: 6. CDR1 and CDR2 from the germline V gene are SGHAT and FQNNGV. The CDR3 is 13 residues long. This CDR3 is CASSQTGGTTQYF. CDR3 bases: TGTGCCAGCAGCCAGACGGGGGGGACTACGCAGTATTTT.

The chain links TRBV15 to TRBJ1-4; possible D gene TRBD1, 5 bases. CDR1 LNHNV and CDR2 YYDKDF come from the germline V gene (reference sequence). The ends were cut back, 5 bases at V and 0 bases at J, with 10 bases in the middle. The CDR3 extends over 15 amino acids. In DNA, the CDR3 is TGTGCCACCAGCGGGACGTACCCAACTAATGAAAAACTGTTTTTT. This translates into CATSGTYPTNEKLFF. Filled out from reference TRBV15 and TRBJ1-4, the complete variable domain reads DAMVIQNPRYQVTQFGKPVTLSCSQTLNHNVMYWYQQKSSQAPKLLFHYYDKDFNNEADTPDNFQSRRPNTSFCFLDIRSPGLGDTAMYLCATSGTYPTNEKLFFGSGTQLSVL.

The chain recombines TRBV7-9 with TRBJ2-5, with 11 bases identical to TRBD2. The CDR3 length is 16 residues. CDR1 and CDR2 from the germline V gene are SEHNR and FQNEAQ (reference sequence). With V trimmed by 5 bases and J by 1 base, 6 bases remained unmatched. In DNA form, the CDR3 reads TGTGCCAGCAGCAAAAGACTAGCGGGGACCCAAGAGACCCAGTACTTC. It yields the protein CASSKRLAGTQETQYF. Looking up the rest from reference TRBV7-9 and TRBJ2-5 gives the full variable domain: DTGVSQNPRHKITKRGQNVTFRCDPISEHNRLYWYRQTLGQGPEFLTYFQNEAQLEKSRLLSDRFSAERPKGSFSTLEIQRTEQGDSAMYLCASSKRLAGTQETQYFGPGTRLLVL.

V usage is TRBV6-6 and J usage is TRBJ2-7; TRBD1 agrees at 7 bases. This CDR3 spans 16 amino acids. V shed 0 bases, J shed 0 bases, and the junction held 5 bases outside the gene matches. Germline V gene data show CDR1 as MNHNY and CDR2 as SVGAGI (reference sequence). In DNA, the CDR3 is TGTGCCAGCAGTTACTCAAAAACAGGGGTCTCCTACGAGCAGTACTTC. It specifies CASSYSKTGVSYEQYF.

The chain has TRBV19 and TRBJ1-1; TRBD1 matches at 10 bases. This CDR3 has 15 amino acids. V lost 1 base, J lost 4 bases, and 3 bases stayed unmatched. CDR1 and CDR2 from the germline V gene are LNHDA and SQIVND (reference sequence). The CDR3 nucleotides are TGTGCCAGTAGTATAGCCTGGACAGGGGGCACTGAAGCTTTCTTT. Translation: CASSIAWTGGTEAFF. The full variable domain, its missing parts supplied by reference TRBV19 and TRBJ1-1, is DGGITQSPKYLFRKEGQNVTLSCEQNLNHDAMYWYRQDPGQGLRLIYYSQIVNDFQKGDIAEGYSVSREKKESFPLTVTSAQKNPTAFYLCASSIAWTGGTEAFFGQGTRLTVV.

The V and J genes are TRBV4-1 and TRBJ2-5; D is unclear. This CDR3 has 15 residues. Germline-derived CDR1 and CDR2 are MGHRA and YSYEKL. V lost 2 bases, J lost 1 base, and 11 bases lay in between. CDR3 amino acids: CASSQLFRAQETQYF. Here the CDR3 DNA reads TGCGCCAGCAGCCAATTATTCCGGGCCCAAGAGACCCAGTACTTC.

This clonotype was recorded a few times. The chain couples TRBV5-1 to TRBJ1-2; D gene uncertain. CDR1 and CDR2 from the germline V gene are SGHRS and YFSETQ. Trimming stripped 4 bases from V and 8 bases from J, with 12 bases between. The CDR3 consists of 12 residues. CDR3: CASSVGVEGYTF. The CDR3 DNA sequence: TGCGCCAGCAGCGTGGGAGTTGAGGGCTACACCTTC.

The chain couples TRBV6-5 to TRBJ1-5; 7 bases are shared with TRBD1. Trimming took 6 bases from V and 1 from J; bases not matched to a gene: 6. The CDR3 loop spans 15 amino acids. Germline V gene sequence: CDR1 MNHEY, CDR2 SVGAGI. The CDR3 sequence: CASRLQGSSNQPQHF. CDR3 nucleotide sequence: TGTGCCAGCAGGCTACAGGGGTCGAGCAATCAGCCCCAGCATTTT.

This clonotype was counted many times. This chain joins TRBV7-9 and TRBJ2-3; TRBD1 matches at 8 bases. Losses at the gene ends were 3 bases for V and 4 bases for J; bases not matched to a gene: 0. Germline lookup yields CDR1 SEHNR and CDR2 FQNEAQ (reference sequence). This CDR3 has 13 amino acids. The CDR3 loop is CASSLTGADTQYF. In nucleotides, the CDR3 is TGTGCCAGCAGCTTGACAGGGGCAGATACGCAGTATTTT. Full variable domain (outside the CDR3, taken from reference TRBV7-9 and TRBJ2-3): DTGVSQNPRHKITKRGQNVTFRCDPISEHNRLYWYRQTLGQGPEFLTYFQNEAQLEKSRLLSDRFSAERPKGSFSTLEIQRTEQGDSAMYLCASSLTGADTQYFGPGTRLTVL.

V is TRBV9 and J is TRBJ2-4; D call uncertain. Germline V CDR1 and CDR2: SGDLS, YYNGEE. The CDR3 consists of 14 residues. V was pared by 1 base and J by 0 bases, with 5 bases between. CDR3 nucleotide sequence: TGTGCCAGCAGCGTATCCCTAGCCAAAAACATTCAGTACTTC. Its protein product is CASSVSLAKNIQYF.

This clonotype occurred many times. V and J are TRBV7-9 and TRBJ1-2; 7 nucleotides match TRBD1. Germline V gene sequence: CDR1 SEHNR, CDR2 FQNEAQ (reference sequence). CDR3 length: 20 amino acids. V trimming: 7 bases; J trimming: 0 bases; junction bases outside the gene matches: 23. CDR3 amino acids: CASTSLSTGILSRANYGYTF. In DNA, the CDR3 is TGTGCCAGCACCTCCCTGTCGACAGGGATTCTTTCCCGAGCTAACTATGGCTACACCTTC.

This clonotype was seen ten or more times. This rearrangement joins TRBV28 to TRBJ1-1; 9 bases align to TRBD1. V was clipped by 6 bases and J by 3 bases; unmatched bases: 11. CDR1 is MDHEN, CDR2 SYDVKM, per germline. This CDR3 contains 16 residues. The DNA for the CDR3 is TGTGCCAGCAGCTCCCCCTGGACAGGGGCGCACACTGAAGCTTTCTTT. Its protein is CASSSPWTGAHTEAFF.

This clonotype was detected many times. The J gene is TRBJ2-7, the V gene TRBV7-6, with TRBD1 matching over 9 bases. The CDR3 runs 13 residues. Germline CDR1 SGHVS, CDR2 FNYEAQ. The ends lost 5 bases at V and 5 bases at J; junction bases unmatched: 4. CDR3 nucleotide sequence: TGTGCCAGCAGCGGGGACAGGGCTGACGAGCAGTACTTC. Translation: CASSGDRADEQYF.

This clonotype was observed at least ten times. The DNA is omitted, as the CDR3 cannot be located on it reliably, and the CDR3 follows TCRdb's listing. This sequence joins TRBV7-8 and TRBJ2-3; the table calls TRBD1, which could not be checked here. The CDR3 is 16 amino acids in total, end residues counted. Germline CDR1 reads SGHVS; CDR2 reads FQNEAQ. CDR3 amino acids: CASSSAPGGRSDTQYF.

This clonotype was detected many times. V and J are TRBV7-2 and TRBJ2-7, with 7 bases matching TRBD1. There are 13 residues in the CDR3. V lost 4 bases, J lost 3 bases, and 3 bases stayed unmatched. CDR1 and CDR2 (germline): SGHTA, FQGNSA. The CDR3 DNA sequence: TGTGCCAGCAGCTCTCGGGACAGCTACGAGCAGTACTTC. This sequence encodes CASSSRDSYEQYF.